This T cell receptor (beta chain) was captured by sequencing in a study of T cell clones after liver transplantation. The sample holds one count of this clone. TCRdb's table, derived via immunoSEQ multiplex PCR, lists solely in-frame clones and lacks some. The sample carries around 70,000 clones, 85% to 95% recorded once. Germline V lookup: CDR1 KGHSH, CDR2 LQKENI. V was pared by 8 bases and J by 15 bases, with 20 bases between. The CDR3 is 12 residues long. The V call is TRBV18, the J call TRBJ2-1; perhaps D is TRBD1 or TRBD2 (7 bases each). The sample consisted of CD4+ T cells from blood, taken less than 26 months after liver transplant. This TCR came from a human patient who received a liver transplant. Some T cells may be provided by the graft donor. The CDR3: CASRGGGDPPFF. CDR3 bases: TGTGCCAGCCGGGGAGGGGGCGATCCCCCGTTCTTC.